What follows is one T cell receptor beta chain and its context. Its target is unknown. The entry originates in a study of cytotoxic CD8 clonotypes in ibrutinib-treated CLL. Study information: Among responders, roughly 24 were partial and 2 complete; after median roughly 65 months, roughly 15 stayed remitted and some twelve progressed. Findings and caveats of the study: Baseline clonality exceeded age-matched healthy donors and tracked circulating CD8+ T-cell counts. Public clonotypes were seen rarely and were contracted or stable on treatment.

Cryopreserved PBMCs yielded around 2 micrograms of genomic DNA for TCR beta libraries. Sequenced by immunoSEQ multiplex PCR; TCRdb stores in-frame clones only, minus some. The sample shows under 150,000 clones, around 84% of them seen only once. Trimming removed 7 bases from V and 0 bases from J, with 16 bases in between. CDR1 and CDR2 (germline): MNHEY, SMNVEV (reference sequence). CDR3 size: 16 residues. Here the sequenced sample was PBMCs, taken after 24 months of ibrutinib treatment. The J gene is TRBJ1-5, the V gene TRBV27; no firm D call. This TCR came from a human donor with chronic lymphocytic leukemia. The chain's CDR3 is CASKGHGRISNQPQHF. CDR3 coding DNA: TGTGCCAGCAAGGGTCACGGCCGGATTAGCAATCAGCCCCAGCATTTT.